The rows below give T cell receptor beta chains drawn from one sample of a study of T cell repertoires in cytomegalovirus infection. From the reads, TCRdb called clonotypes with MiXCR, one entry per CDR3 protein. The sample records about 110,000 distinct CDR3 sequences, about 30% being singletons. These receptors' antigens are unknown. Material: CD8+ T cells from cultured PBMCs, obtained from culture after CMV antigen stimulation. The receptors were sampled from a human donor in good health (CMV status not recorded). Some clones in this sample may be carry-over from other donors' samples. CDR3s include the opening cysteine and the closing phenylalanine or tryptophan. The D gene is left open where the match is weak. Size is stated for part of the rows, as once, few or many counts, or as a class when the clone is expanded.

v_gene	j_gene	d_gene	abundance	CDR3nt	CDR3aa
TRBV6-8	TRBJ2-5	TRBD1	-	TGTGCCAGCAGCCCCGGGACAGGGAACCAAGAGACCCAGTACTTC	CASSPGTGNQETQYF
TRBV28	TRBJ2-1	-	few	TGTGCCAGCAGTTTTAATATACAATTCTCCTACAATGAGCAGTTCTTC	CASSFNIQFSYNEQFF
TRBV2	TRBJ2-7	-	-	TGTGCCAGCACCCAGGGGAACTACGAGCAGTACTTC	CASTQGNYEQYF
TRBV14	TRBJ2-7	TRBD2	few	TGTGCCAGCAGCCAAGGGCCCGGGACTAGCGGATACGAGCAGTACTTC	CASSQGPGTSGYEQYF
TRBV7-6	TRBJ2-2	TRBD1	-	TGTGCCAGCAGTTCGGGACAGTGGTCGACCGGGGAGCTGTTTTTT	CASSSGQWSTGELFF
TRBV20-1	TRBJ2-7	TRBD1	few	TGCAGTGCTAGAGATCGGGACAGGGGTCAGGACGAGCAGTACTTC	CSARDRDRGQDEQYF
TRBV6-1	TRBJ1-5	TRBD1	-	TGTGCCAGCAGTGAACTTGGACAGGGGAGTCAGCCCCAGCATTTT	CASSELGQGSQPQHF
TRBV5-8	TRBJ2-1	TRBD1	-	TGTGCCAGCAGCTTGGAGTTCGTAGGACAGGGGGACGGGGAGACTCCACGGGAGCAGTTCTTC	CASSLEFVGQGDGETPREQFF
TRBV7-6	TRBJ1-2	-	-	TGTGCCAGCAGCTTAAGTGGGGGCTACACCTTC	CASSLSGGYTF
TRBV7-9	TRBJ1-2	-	few	TGTGCCAGCAGCTTTGTTGGGTTGCAGTATGGCTACACCTTC	CASSFVGLQYGYTF
TRBV18	TRBJ2-7	TRBD1	-	TGTGCCAGCTCAGCTCCGGGACAGGGGGCCTACGAGCAGTACTTC	CASSAPGQGAYEQYF
TRBV29-1	TRBJ1-2	-	once	TGCAGCGTTGTCAACCCCCGAGGTGGCTACACCTTC	CSVVNPRGGYTF